This TCR beta chain emerged from a study of STAT3 mutations in large granular lymphocyte leukemia. Looking at the study overall: More than 30% of treated T-LGLL patients showed hematologic response to immunosuppression.

The CDR3 has 11 amino acids. V lost 4 bases and J 8 bases, leaving 8 bases between the germline ends. Germline V lookup: CDR1 SEHNR, CDR2 FQNEAQ (reference sequence). General study points: At least one immunodominant TCR beta clonotype appeared in every T-cell large granular lymphocyte leukemia patient. Some patients had persisting codominant clonotypes that could mask small clones. In several patients, dominant TCR clone burden exceeded STAT3 mutant burden, suggesting STAT3 mutation arose secondarily.

The count of this clone is one. Its specificity is not known. Each sample's TCRbeta library yielded on average around 44,000 productive templates. Using immunoSEQ multiplex PCR, the repertoire was profiled, and TCRdb retains in-frame clones only, with some absent. The sample holds roughly 25,000 clones, approximately 94% seen once. This TCR was sampled from a man aged 35 to 55 with T-cell large granular lymphocyte leukemia. Some clones in this sample may be carry-over from other donors' samples. The V call is TRBV7-9, the J call TRBJ1-1; D is uncertain. The sample taken for sequencing was peripheral blood mononuclear cells. The CDR3 nucleotides are TGTGCCAGCAGCTCCGCGATGGAAGCTTTCTTT. Translating it yields CASSSAMEAFF.